Presented here are 18 T cell receptor beta chains from one specimen sequenced in a study of T cells in localized non-small cell lung cancer. Some clones are missing from TCRdb's copy, which holds only in-frame ones; the method was immunoSEQ multiplex PCR. The table shows over 70,000 clones, with roughly 93% occurring only once. This specimen consisted of PBMCs, obtained before any cancer treatment. The receptors originated from a woman aged 35-70 years with stage II squamous cell lung carcinoma.

The chain joins TRBV27 to TRBJ1-1; D is possibly TRBD1 (5 bases). CDR1 MNHEY and CDR2 SMNVEV come from the germline V gene (reference sequence). With 4 bases removed from V and 3 bases from J, the gap between germline ends came to 18 bases. The length of the CDR3 is 16 residues. CDR3 sequence (DNA): TGTGCCAGCAGTTCCCTCGCCGCAGGGAGCTACACTGAAGCTTTCTTT. The encoded protein is CASSSLAAGSYTEAFF.

V gene TRBV10-1 combines with J gene TRBJ1-2; D possibly corresponds to TRBD1 (5 bases). Trimming left V 3 bases short and J 8 bases short, with 13 bases between. The germline gives CDR1 WNHNN, CDR2 SYGVQD (reference sequence). CDR3 length equals 13 residues. CDR3 in DNA: TGCGCCAGCAGTGACCCAGGGTTCAGGGGCTACACCTTC. Its translation is CASSDPGFRGYTF.

The CDR3 DNA follows: TGTGCCAGCAGCGTAGAGTCTGGGTGGGACAGGGTCGACTACGAGCAGTACTTC. Translation gives CASSVESGWDRVDYEQYF. The genes are TRBV9 and TRBJ2-7, with 9 bases fitting TRBD1. The germline gives CDR1 SGDLS, CDR2 YYNGEE. Losses at the gene ends were 0 bases for V and 3 bases for J; bases not matched to a gene: 13. CDR3 size: 18 residues.

The V and J genes are TRBV19 and TRBJ1-1; TRBD1 matches 7 bases. This CDR3 contains 14 residues. The germline V gene has CDR1 LNHDA and CDR2 SQIVND (reference sequence). After removal of 10 bases from V and 5 bases from J, the junction contained 13 bases not matched to a gene. The CDR3 spells CATRGGRYLTEAFF. CDR3 coding DNA: TGTGCCACCCGAGGGGGCAGGTATTTGACTGAAGCTTTCTTT.

V gene TRBV6-6 combines with J gene TRBJ2-5; D is unclear. The ends were cut back, 6 bases at V and 2 bases at J, with 7 bases in the middle. Germline-derived CDR1 and CDR2 are MNHNY and SVGAGI (reference sequence). The CDR3 extends over 12 amino acids. Here the CDR3 reads CASSLTQETQYF. The CDR3 DNA follows: TGTGCCAGCAGCCTAACTCAAGAGACCCAGTACTTC.

This rearrangement joins TRBV7-6 to TRBJ2-1; TRBD2 agrees at 9 bases. Germline assignment: CDR1 SGHVS and CDR2 FNYEAQ. The CDR3 is 15 amino acids. Germline trimming cut 3 bases from V and 5 bases from J; bases unmatched to any gene: 5. The CDR3 sequence: CASSFYASGDNEQFF. The CDR3 nucleotides are TGTGCCAGCAGCTTCTATGCTAGCGGGGACAATGAGCAGTTCTTC.

This clone has more than one count but fewer than ten. The chain employs TRBV5-1 and TRBJ2-7, with TRBD2 matching over 8 bases. The germline V gene has CDR1 SGHRS and CDR2 YFSETQ. The junction had 10 bases not matched to a gene; V was cut back by 5 bases and J by 6 bases. This CDR3 has 14 residues. Here the CDR3 DNA reads TGCGCCAGCAGGTACGAGCGGGGGACCTTCGAGCAGTACTTC. Translating it yields CASRYERGTFEQYF.

The rearrangement joins TRBV19 to TRBJ1-5; tentative D call: TRBD1 (6 bases). CDR1 LNHDA and CDR2 SQIVND come from the germline V gene (reference sequence). V was trimmed by 5 bases and J by 6 bases, leaving 17 bases between them. CDR3 length: 15 residues. The CDR3 DNA follows: TGTGCCAGTAGTCTAGGGGGGCAGGGCAGTCAGCCCCAGCATTTT. As protein: CASSLGGQGSQPQHF.

V is TRBV2 and J is TRBJ1-2; tentatively, D is TRBD1 (6 bases). The CDR3 length is 13 residues. The germline V gene has CDR1 SNHLY and CDR2 FYNNEI. V dropped 2 bases and J dropped 7 bases, with 11 bases sitting between them. The CDR3 here is CASSEQGRAGYTF. CDR3 DNA: TGTGCCAGCAGTGAACAGGGGAGGGCTGGCTACACCTTC.

This clone was detected only once. The genes are TRBV6-1 and TRBJ1-5; TRBD1 aligns across 8 bases. The junction had 5 bases not matched to a gene; V was cut back by 6 bases and J by 7 bases. CDR1 is MNHNS and CDR2 is SASEGT in the germline V gene. CDR3 size: 13 residues. CDR3 region: CASSPTGVQPQHF. CDR3 DNA: TGTGCCAGCAGCCCGACAGGGGTACAGCCCCAGCATTTT.

The V gene is TRBV5-1, the J gene TRBJ1-6; no clear D gene. The germline V gene has CDR1 SGHRS and CDR2 YFSETQ. This CDR3 is built from 14 residues. The V gene lost 2 bases and the J gene lost 7 bases, with 10 bases spanning the gap. The CDR3 region is CASSLQLINSPLHF. CDR3 sequence (DNA): TGCGCCAGCAGCTTACAGCTAATAAATTCACCCCTCCACTTT.

This clone was seen only once. The gene calls are TRBV5-1 and TRBJ2-5; 8 positions agree with TRBD2. Germline V gives CDR1 SGHRS, CDR2 YFSETQ. This CDR3 spans 15 amino acids. The V and J ends lost 0 bases and 7 bases, in that order; junction bases with no gene match: 8. DNA for the CDR3: TGCGCCAGCAGCTTGGTGATCACGGGAGGGGGGACCCAGTACTTC. This translates into CASSLVITGGGTQYF.

The chain uses TRBV11-2 and TRBJ1-2; maybe TRBD1 (6 bases). The CDR3 covers 14 residues. Germline V lookup: CDR1 SGHAT, CDR2 FQNNGV. V lost 2 bases and J 2 bases, leaving 9 bases between the germline ends. The DNA of the CDR3 is TGTGCCAGCAGCTTAACAGGGACAAACTATGGCTACACCTTC. This gives the protein CASSLTGTNYGYTF. The complete variable domain, with remaining parts taken from reference TRBV11-2 and TRBJ1-2, reads EAGVAQSPRYKIIEKRQSVAFWCNPISGHATLYWYQQILGQGPKLLIQFQNNGVVDDSQLPKDRFSAERLKGVDSTLKIQPAKLEDSAVYLCASSLTGTNYGYTFGSGTRLTVV.

The V and J genes are TRBV5-1 and TRBJ1-4; D may be TRBD1 (6 bases). CDR3 length: 13 amino acids. Germline V gene sequence: CDR1 SGHRS, CDR2 YFSETQ. Trimming took 4 bases from V and 4 from J, leaving 8 bases between them. CDR3 in DNA: TGCGCCAGCAGCCCACAGGGTAATGAAAAACTGTTTTTT. This codes for CASSPQGNEKLFF.

The genes are TRBV10-3 and TRBJ2-5; D call uncertain. Trimming took off 4 bases at V and 4 bases at J, with 10 bases between the two ends. This CDR3 is built from 13 residues. Germline V CDR1 and CDR2: ENHRY, SYGVKD. The CDR3 DNA reads TGTGCCATCAGTGGGGCTAGTAGAGAGACCCAGTACTTC. Translated, it gives CAISGASRETQYF.

This chain connects TRBV2 to TRBJ2-3; D possibly matches TRBD1 or TRBD2 (5 bases each). Trimming cost V 6 bases and J 1 base, with 8 bases left between them. Germline V gene lookup returns CDR1 SNHLY and CDR2 FYNNEI. This CDR3 has 13 amino acids. The CDR3 DNA is TGTGCCAGCAGCGGGGACGGCACAGATACGCAGTATTTT. It translates to CASSGDGTDTQYF.

The rearrangement joins TRBV7-8 to TRBJ2-7, with D perhaps matching TRBD1 (5 bases). Trimming took 9 bases from V and 0 from J, leaving 18 bases between them. Germline V gives CDR1 SGHVS, CDR2 FQNEAQ. The CDR3 sequence is 15 residues long. CDR3 DNA sequence: TGTGCCAGTAAAACCCAGGGCTCCTCCTCCTACGAGCAGTACTTC. Translated: CASKTQGSSSYEQYF.

This chain connects TRBV27 to TRBJ1-1, with D possibly TRBD1 on 5 matching bases. Per germline, CDR1 MNHEY and CDR2 SMNVEV (reference sequence). V lost 6 bases and J lost 1, with 15 bases in between. CDR3 length: 15 amino acids. The CDR3 DNA sequence: TGTGCCAGCAGACTTTTCGGGGCCAAGAACACTGAAGCTTTCTTT. It encodes CASRLFGAKNTEAFF.